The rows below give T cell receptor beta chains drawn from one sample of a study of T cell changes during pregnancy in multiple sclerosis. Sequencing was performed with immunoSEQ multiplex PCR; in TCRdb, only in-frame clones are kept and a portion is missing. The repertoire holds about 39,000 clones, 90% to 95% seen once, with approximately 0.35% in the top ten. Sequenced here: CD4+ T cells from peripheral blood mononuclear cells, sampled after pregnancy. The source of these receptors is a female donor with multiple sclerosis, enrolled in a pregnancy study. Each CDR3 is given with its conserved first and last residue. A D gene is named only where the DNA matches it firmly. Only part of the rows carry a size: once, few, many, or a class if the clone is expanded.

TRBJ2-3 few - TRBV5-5 CASSLSADTQYF TGTGCCAGCAGCCTGAGTGCAGATACGCAGTATTTT
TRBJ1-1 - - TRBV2 CASRTDSSGTEAFF TGTGCCAGCAGGACCGACAGTTCGGGCACTGAAGCTTTCTTT
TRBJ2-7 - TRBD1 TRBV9 CASSPGTVTTYEQYF TGTGCCAGCAGCCCTGGGACAGTTACTACCTACGAGCAGTACTTC
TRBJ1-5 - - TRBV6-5 CASSPTRVDNQPQHF TGTGCCAGCAGTCCCACCCGAGTAGACAATCAGCCCCAGCATTTT
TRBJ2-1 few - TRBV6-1 CASSSLGIGQFF TGTGCCAGCAGTTCCCTCGGGATCGGGCAGTTCTTC
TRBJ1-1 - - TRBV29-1 CSVLGSEAFF TGCAGCGTTCTCGGTTCTGAAGCTTTCTTT
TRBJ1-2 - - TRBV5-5 CASSLEIGGYTF TGTGCCAGCAGCTTGGAAATCGGTGGCTACACCTTC
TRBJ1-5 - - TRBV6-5 CAIGGAGNQPQHF TGTGCCATCGGGGGGGCCGGCAATCAGCCCCAGCATTTT
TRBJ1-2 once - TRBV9 CASSTDGVGYTF TGTGCCAGCAGCACGGACGGGGTGGGCTACACCTTC
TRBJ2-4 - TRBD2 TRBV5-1 CASSIGTSGESIQYF TGCGCCAGCAGTATTGGGACTAGCGGGGAATCCATTCAGTACTTC
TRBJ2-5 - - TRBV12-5 CASGFGQYQETQYF TGTGCTAGTGGTTTCGGACAGTACCAAGAGACCCAGTACTTC
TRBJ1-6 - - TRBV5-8 CASSLGGLTNSPLHF TGTGCCAGCAGTTTGGGGGGCTTAACCAATTCACCCCTCCACTTT
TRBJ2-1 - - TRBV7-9 CASSLAGLNKQFF TGTGCCAGCAGCTTAGCGGGACTTAATAAGCAGTTCTTC
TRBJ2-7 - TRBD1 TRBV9 CASSPRPGQGFAYEQYF TGTGCCAGCAGCCCAAGACCGGGACAGGGATTCGCCTACGAGCAGTACTTC
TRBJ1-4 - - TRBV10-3 CAISAQPEEKLFF TGTGCCATCAGTGCACAGCCGGAAGAAAAACTGTTTTTT
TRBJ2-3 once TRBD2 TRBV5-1 CASSDPSGGTDTQYF TGCGCCAGCAGCGATCCTAGCGGGGGAACAGATACGCAGTATTTT
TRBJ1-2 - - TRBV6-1 CASSGRVVGYTF TGTGCCAGCAGTGGCAGGGTGGTTGGCTACACCTTC
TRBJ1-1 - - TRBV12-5 CASGLVLGTGLNTEAFF TGTGCTAGTGGTTTGGTACTTGGTACAGGGTTGAACACTGAAGCTTTCTTT
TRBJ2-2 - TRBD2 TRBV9 CASTLGLAGGTGELFF TGTGCCAGCACCCTGGGACTAGCGGGGGGCACCGGGGAGCTGTTTTTT
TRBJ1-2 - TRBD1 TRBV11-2 CASTLGRLGQESYGYTF TGTGCCAGCACCCTGGGGAGGTTGGGACAGGAGAGTTACGGCTACACCTTC
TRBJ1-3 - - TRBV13 CASSLGDTASSGNTIYF TGTGCCAGCAGCTTAGGTGACACCGCAAGCTCTGGAAACACCATATATTTT
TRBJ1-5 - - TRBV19 CASGEQPQHF TGTGCCAGTGGGGAGCAGCCCCAGCATTTT
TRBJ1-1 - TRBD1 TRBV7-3 CASSFQPTGQGSTEAFF TGTGCCAGCAGCTTTCAGCCTACAGGACAGGGGAGTACTGAAGCTTTCTTT
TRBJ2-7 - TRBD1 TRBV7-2 CASSGTGGQQYF TGTGCCAGCAGCGGTACAGGGGGCCAGCAGTACTTC
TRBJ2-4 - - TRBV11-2 CASSLNLLRDTTNIQYF TGTGCCAGCAGCTTGAACCTCCTCCGGGACACCACCAACATTCAGTACTTC
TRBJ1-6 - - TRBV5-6 CASSISDRMNSPLHF TGTGCCAGCAGCATTTCCGACAGGATGAATTCACCCCTCCACTTT
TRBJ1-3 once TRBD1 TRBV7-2 CASSLGQIKSGNTIYF TGTGCCAGCAGCTTGGGACAGATTAAGTCTGGAAACACCATATATTTT